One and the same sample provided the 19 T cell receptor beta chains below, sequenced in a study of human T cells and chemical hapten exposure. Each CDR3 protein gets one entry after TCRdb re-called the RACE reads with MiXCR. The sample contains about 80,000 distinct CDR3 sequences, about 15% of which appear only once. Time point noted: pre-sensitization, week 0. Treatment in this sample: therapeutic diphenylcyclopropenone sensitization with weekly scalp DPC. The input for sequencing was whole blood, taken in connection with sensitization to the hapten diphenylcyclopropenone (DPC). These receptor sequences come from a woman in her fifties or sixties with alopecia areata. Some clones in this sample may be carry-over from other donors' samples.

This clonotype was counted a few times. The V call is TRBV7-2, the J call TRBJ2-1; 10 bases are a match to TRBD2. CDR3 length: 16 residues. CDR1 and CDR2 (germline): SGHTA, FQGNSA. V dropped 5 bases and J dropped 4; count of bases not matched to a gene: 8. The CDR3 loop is CASSSGGAGGYNEQFF. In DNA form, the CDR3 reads TGTGCCAGCAGCAGTGGGGGAGCGGGAGGGTACAATGAGCAGTTCTTC. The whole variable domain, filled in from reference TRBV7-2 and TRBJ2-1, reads GAGVSQSPSNKVTEKGKDVELRCDPISGHTALYWYRQSLGQGLEFLIYFQGNSAPDKSGLPSDRFSAERTGGSVSTLTIQRTQQEDSAVYLCASSSGGAGGYNEQFFGPGTRLTVL.

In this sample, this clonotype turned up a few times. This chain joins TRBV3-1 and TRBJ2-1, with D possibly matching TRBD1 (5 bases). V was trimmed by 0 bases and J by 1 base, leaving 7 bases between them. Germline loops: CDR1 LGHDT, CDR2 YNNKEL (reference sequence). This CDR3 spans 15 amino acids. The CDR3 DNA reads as TGTGCCAGCAGCCAAGATCCAGGGTCCTACAATGAGCAGTTCTTC. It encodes CASSQDPGSYNEQFF.

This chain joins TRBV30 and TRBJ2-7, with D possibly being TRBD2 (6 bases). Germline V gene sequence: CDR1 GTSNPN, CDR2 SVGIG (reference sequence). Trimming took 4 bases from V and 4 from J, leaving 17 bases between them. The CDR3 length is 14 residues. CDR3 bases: TGTGCCTGGACCCGGGAGTCCCTCTTTTACGAGCAGTACTTC. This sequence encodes CAWTRESLFYEQYF.

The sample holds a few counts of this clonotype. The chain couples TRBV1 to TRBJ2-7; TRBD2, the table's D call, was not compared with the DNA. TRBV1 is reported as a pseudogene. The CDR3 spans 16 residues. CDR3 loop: CTSSQGLAELLYGQYF. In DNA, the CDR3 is TGCACCAGCAGCCAAGGTCTAGCGGAGCTCCTCTATGGGCAGTACTTC.

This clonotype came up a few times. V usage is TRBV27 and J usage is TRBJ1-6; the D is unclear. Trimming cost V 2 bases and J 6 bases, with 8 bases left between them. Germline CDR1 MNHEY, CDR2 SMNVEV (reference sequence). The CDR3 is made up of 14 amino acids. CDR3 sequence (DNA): TGTGCCAGCAGTTTAGCACTGACTAATTCACCCCTCCACTTT. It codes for CASSLALTNSPLHF.

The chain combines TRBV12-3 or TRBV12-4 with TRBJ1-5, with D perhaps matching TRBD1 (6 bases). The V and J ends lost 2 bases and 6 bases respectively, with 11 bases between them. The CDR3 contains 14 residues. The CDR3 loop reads CASSLSGARQPQHF. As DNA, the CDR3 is TGTGCCAGCAGTTTATCGGGGGCTCGTCAGCCCCAGCATTTT.

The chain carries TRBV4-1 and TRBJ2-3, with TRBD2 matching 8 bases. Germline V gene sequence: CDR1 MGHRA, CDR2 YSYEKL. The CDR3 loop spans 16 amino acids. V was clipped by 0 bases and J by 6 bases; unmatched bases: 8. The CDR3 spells CASSQEAGGRWDTQYF. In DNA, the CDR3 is TGCGCCAGCAGCCAAGAGGCTGGCGGGAGGTGGGATACGCAGTATTTT.

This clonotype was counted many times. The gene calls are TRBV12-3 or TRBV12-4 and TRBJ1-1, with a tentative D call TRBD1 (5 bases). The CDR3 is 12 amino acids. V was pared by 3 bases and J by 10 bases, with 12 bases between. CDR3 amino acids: CASSLDNLAAFF. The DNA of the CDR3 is TGTGCCAGCAGTTTGGACAATTTGGCAGCTTTCTTT.

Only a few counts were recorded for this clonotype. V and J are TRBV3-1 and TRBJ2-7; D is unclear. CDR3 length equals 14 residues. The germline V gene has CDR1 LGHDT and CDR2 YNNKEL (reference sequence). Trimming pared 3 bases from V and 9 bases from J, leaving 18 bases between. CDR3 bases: TGTGCCAGCAGCCAGGCGTTTACTCGTCAGCTGCAGTACTTC. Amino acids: CASSQAFTRQLQYF.

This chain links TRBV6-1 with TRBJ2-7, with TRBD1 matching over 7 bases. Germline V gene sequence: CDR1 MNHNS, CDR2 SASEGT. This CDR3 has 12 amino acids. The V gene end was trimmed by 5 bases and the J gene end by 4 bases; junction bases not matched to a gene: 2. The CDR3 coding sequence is TGTGCCAGCAGTTTGACAGGGTACGAGCAGTACTTC. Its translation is CASSLTGYEQYF.

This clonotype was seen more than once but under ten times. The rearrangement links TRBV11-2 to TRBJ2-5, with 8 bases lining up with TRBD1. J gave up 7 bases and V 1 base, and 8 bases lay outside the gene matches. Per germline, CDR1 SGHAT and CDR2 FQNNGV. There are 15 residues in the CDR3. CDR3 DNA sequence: TGTGCCAGCAGCTTAGGGGGACAGGCGTTTGCGACCCAGTACTTC. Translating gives CASSLGGQAFATQYF.

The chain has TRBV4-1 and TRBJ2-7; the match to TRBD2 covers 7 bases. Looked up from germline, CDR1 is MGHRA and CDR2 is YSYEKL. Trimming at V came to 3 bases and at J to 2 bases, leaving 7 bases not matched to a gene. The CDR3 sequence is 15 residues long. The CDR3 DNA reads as TGCGCCAGCAGCCAGCAGCGGGGAACAACCTACGAGCAGTACTTC. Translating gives CASSQQRGTTYEQYF.

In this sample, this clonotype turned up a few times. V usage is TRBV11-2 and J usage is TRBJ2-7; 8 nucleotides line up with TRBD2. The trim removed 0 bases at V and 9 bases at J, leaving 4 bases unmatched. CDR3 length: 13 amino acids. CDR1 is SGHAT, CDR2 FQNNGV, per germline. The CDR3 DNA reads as TGTGCCAGCAGCTTAGATCGGGCGGGAGGGCAGTACTTC. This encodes CASSLDRAGGQYF.

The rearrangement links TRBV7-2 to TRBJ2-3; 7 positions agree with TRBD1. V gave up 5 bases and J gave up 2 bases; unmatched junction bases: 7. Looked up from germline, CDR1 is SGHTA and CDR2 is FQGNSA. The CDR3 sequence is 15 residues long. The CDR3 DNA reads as TGTGCCAGCAGCGATCGGACAGGCTCCACAGATACGCAGTATTTT. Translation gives CASSDRTGSTDTQYF.

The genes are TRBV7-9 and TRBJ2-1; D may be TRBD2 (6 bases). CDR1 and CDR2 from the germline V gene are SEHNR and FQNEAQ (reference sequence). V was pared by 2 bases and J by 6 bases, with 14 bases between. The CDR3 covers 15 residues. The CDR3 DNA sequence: TGTGCCAGCAGCTTACCTGTAGCGGAGGCCAATGAGCAGTTCTTC. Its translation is CASSLPVAEANEQFF.

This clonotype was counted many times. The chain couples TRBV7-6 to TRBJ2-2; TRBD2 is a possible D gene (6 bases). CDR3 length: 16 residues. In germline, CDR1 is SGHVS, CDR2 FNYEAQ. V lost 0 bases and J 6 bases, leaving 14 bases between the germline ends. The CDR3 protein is CASSLAPPPGAGELFF. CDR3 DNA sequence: TGTGCCAGCAGCTTAGCCCCACCCCCGGGGGCCGGGGAGCTGTTTTTT.

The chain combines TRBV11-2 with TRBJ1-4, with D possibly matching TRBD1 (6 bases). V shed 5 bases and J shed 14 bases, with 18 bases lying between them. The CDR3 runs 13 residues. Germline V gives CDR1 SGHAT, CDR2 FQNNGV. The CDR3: CASSTTGTRGLFF. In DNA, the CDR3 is TGTGCCAGCAGCACCACAGGGACCCGAGGGCTGTTTTTT.

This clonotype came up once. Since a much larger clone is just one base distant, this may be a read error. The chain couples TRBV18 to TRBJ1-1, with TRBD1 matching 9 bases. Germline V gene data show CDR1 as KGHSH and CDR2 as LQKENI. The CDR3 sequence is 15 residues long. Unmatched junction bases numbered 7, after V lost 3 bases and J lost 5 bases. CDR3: CASSPGGTGRTEAFF. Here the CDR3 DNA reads TGTGCCAGCTCACCTGGCGGGACAGGGAGGACTGAAGCTTTCTTT.

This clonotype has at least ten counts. The CDR3 protein is CASSQGQGAYEQYF. CDR3 nucleotide sequence: TGTGCCAGCTCACAGGGACAGGGGGCCTACGAGCAGTACTTC. J is TRBJ2-7 and V is TRBV18, with TRBD1 matching over 11 bases. Unmatched junction bases numbered 1, after V lost 4 bases and J lost 2 bases. The CDR3 has 14 amino acids. Looked up from germline, CDR1 is KGHSH and CDR2 is LQKENI.